Listed below are T cell receptor beta chains from one sample, sequenced in a study of T cell changes during pregnancy in multiple sclerosis. The data were produced by immunoSEQ multiplex PCR, yet TCRdb's version contains in-frame clones alone and is incomplete. Of 100,000 or so clones listed, about nine tenths are singletons. The sequencing used peripheral blood, collected after pregnancy. These receptors all stem from a female donor with multiple sclerosis, enrolled in a pregnancy study. Both conserved end residues are part of each CDR3. A D gene is named only where the DNA matches it firmly. Rows give clone size only sometimes, using once, few, many, or a class for an expanded clone.

v_call	clone_size	d_call	j_call	cdr3_nt	cdr3_aa
TRBV18	NA	NA	TRBJ1-1	TGTGCCAGCTCACCCCCGGCTCCAGGCCCTGAAGCTTTCTTT	CASSPPAPGPEAFF
TRBV7-8	NA	NA	TRBJ2-1	TGTGCCAGCAGCTCGCGGAAGGGGGATGAGCAGTTCTTC	CASSSRKGDEQFF
TRBV27	few	NA	TRBJ1-3	TGTGCCAGCAGTTTCTCCGGTGGAAACACCATATATTTT	CASSFSGGNTIYF
TRBV9	NA	TRBD2	TRBJ2-3	TGTGCCAGCAGCCCGCTAGCGGGGGGTCGGGGCACAGATACGCAGTATTTT	CASSPLAGGRGTDTQYF
TRBV10-3	NA	NA	TRBJ2-5	TGTGCCATCAGTGAGGGGTCGCAGGCTTCGGAGACCCAGTACTTC	CAISEGSQASETQYF
TRBV10-3	NA	TRBD2	TRBJ2-1	TGTGCCATCAGGACTAGCGGGGGCGATGAGCAGTTCTTC	CAIRTSGGDEQFF
TRBV4-1	NA	NA	TRBJ1-5	TGCGCCAGCAGCCAAGGTGAAGGGGCCAACAATCAGCCCCAGCATTTT	CASSQGEGANNQPQHF
TRBV6-7	NA	NA	TRBJ2-7	TGTGCCAGCAGTTTTATGCTCGCAGTTCCCTACGAGCAGTACTTC	CASSFMLAVPYEQYF
TRBV10-3	NA	TRBD2	TRBJ2-3	TGTGCCATCAGTGGGACTAGCGGTTTAGATACGCAGTATTTT	CAISGTSGLDTQYF
TRBV19	NA	TRBD1	TRBJ1-5	TGTGCCAGTAGTCACCAGCCCGGGACAGGGGCTCAGCCCCAGCATTTT	CASSHQPGTGAQPQHF
TRBV27	NA	NA	TRBJ1-2	TGTGCCAGCAGTTTACGGGGAGGGGTGGGTGGCTACACCTTC	CASSLRGGVGGYTF